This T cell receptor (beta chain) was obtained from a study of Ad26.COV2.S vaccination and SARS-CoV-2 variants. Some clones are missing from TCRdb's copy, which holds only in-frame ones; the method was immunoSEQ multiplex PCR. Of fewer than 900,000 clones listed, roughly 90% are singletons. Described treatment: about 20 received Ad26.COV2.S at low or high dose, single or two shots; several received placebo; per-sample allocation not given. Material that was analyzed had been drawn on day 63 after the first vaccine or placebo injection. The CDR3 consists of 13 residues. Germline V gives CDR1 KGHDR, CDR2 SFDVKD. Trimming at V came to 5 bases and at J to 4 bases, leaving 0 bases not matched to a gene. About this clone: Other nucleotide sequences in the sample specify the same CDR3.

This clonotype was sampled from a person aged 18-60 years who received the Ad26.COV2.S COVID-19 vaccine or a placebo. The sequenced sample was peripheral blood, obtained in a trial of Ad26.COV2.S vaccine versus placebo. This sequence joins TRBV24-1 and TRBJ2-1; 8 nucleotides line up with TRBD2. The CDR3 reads CATSAGGYNEQFF. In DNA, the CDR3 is TGTGCCACCAGTGCGGGAGGGTACAATGAGCAGTTCTTC.